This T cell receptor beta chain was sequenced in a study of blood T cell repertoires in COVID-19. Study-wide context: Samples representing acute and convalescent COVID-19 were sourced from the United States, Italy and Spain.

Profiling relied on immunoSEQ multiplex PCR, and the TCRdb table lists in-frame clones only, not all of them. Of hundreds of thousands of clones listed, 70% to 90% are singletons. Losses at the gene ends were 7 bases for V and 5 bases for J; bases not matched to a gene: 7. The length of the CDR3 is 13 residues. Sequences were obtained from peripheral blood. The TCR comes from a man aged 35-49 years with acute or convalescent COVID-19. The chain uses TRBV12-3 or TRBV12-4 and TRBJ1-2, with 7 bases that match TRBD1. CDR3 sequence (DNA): TGTGCCAGCATTGTGTCGGGACAGTATGGCTACACCTTC. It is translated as CASIVSGQYGYTF.